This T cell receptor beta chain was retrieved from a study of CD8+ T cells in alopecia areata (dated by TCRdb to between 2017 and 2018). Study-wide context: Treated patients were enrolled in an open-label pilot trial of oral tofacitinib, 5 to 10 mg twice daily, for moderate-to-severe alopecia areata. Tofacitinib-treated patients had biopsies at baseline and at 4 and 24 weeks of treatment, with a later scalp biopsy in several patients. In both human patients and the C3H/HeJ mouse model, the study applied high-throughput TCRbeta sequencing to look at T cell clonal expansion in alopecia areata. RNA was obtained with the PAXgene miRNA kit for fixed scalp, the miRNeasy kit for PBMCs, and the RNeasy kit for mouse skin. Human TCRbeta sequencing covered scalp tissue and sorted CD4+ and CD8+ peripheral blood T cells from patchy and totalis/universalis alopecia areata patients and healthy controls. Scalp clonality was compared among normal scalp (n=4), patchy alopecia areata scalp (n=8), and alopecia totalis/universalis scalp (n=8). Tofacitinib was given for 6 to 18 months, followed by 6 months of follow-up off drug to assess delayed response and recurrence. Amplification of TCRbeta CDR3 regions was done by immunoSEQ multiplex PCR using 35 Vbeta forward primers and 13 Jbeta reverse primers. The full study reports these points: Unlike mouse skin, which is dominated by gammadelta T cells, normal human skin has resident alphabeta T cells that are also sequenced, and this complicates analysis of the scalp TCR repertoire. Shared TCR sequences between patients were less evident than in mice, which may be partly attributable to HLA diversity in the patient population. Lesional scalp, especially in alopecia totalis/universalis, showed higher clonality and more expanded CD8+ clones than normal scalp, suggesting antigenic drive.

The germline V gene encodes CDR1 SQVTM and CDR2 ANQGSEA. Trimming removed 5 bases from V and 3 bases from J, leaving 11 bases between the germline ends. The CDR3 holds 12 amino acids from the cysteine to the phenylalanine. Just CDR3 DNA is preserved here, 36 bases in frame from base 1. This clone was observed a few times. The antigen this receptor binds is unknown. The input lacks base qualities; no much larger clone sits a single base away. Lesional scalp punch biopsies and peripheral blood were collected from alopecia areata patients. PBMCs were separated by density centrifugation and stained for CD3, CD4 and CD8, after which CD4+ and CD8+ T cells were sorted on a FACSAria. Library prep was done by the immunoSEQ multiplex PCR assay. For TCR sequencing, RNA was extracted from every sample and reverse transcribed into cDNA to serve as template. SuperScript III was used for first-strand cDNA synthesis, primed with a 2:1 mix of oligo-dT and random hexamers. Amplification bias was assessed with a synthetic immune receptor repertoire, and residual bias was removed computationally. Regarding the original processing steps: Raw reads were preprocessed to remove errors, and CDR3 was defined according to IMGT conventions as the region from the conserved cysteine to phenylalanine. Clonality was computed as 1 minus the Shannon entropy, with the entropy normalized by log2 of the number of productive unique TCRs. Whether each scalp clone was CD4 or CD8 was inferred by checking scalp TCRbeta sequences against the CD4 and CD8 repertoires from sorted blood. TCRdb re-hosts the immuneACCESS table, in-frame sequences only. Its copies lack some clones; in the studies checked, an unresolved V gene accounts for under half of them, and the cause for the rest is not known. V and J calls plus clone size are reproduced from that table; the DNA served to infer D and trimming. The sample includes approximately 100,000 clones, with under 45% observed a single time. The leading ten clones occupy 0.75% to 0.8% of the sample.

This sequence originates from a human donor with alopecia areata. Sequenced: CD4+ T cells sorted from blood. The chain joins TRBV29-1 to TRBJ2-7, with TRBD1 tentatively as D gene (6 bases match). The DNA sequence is TGCAGCGTTCGGGTACAGGGCTACGAGCAGTACTTC. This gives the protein CSVRVQGYEQYF.